Sequencing of this TCR beta chain was carried out in a study of cytomegalovirus exposure and HLA in healthy donors. PCR was performed using 60 Vbeta and 13 Jbeta primers. Repertoires were generated with immunoSEQ multiplex PCR, while TCRdb's copy carries only in-frame clones and drops some. The repertoire holds some 120,000 clones, with approximately 80% as singletons. The receptor was isolated from a man younger than 45 in good health and CMV-seropositive. Input material: PBMCs.

CDR3 sequence: CASSLPRRGGLYNEQFF. The CDR3, as DNA: TGTGCCAGCAGCTTACCCCGGCGCGGGGGCCTTTACAATGAGCAGTTCTTC. This sequence joins TRBV11-2 and TRBJ2-1; TRBD2 might be the D (7 bases). The CDR3 spans 17 residues. Trimming stripped 2 bases from V and 4 bases from J, with 18 bases between. Germline-derived CDR1 and CDR2 are SGHAT and FQNNGV.